Shown below are 21 T cell receptor beta chains from a single sample sequenced in a study of identical twins (dated by TCRdb to about 2016). Library preparation used 5' RACE. The listed sequencing device is Illumina HiSeq 2000. TCRdb trimmed public reads at Q25 via fastp, called clones via MiXCR and kept in-frame beta chains. Rows are combined by CDR3 protein, so each entry shows the most common genes and DNA. Present in this sample are about 690,000 distinct CDR3 sequences, approximately 6.1% of which were seen just once. Of the sample, approximately 2% is held by the ten largest clones. Sequenced sample: naive T cells sorted from blood. Per the publication, the cell subset or site label means: cells isolated with a human naive T-cell isolation kit. The source is a man between 18 and 35 years old in good health.

This clonotype was seen only a few times. Written as DNA, the CDR3 is TGTGCCAGTAGTACATCTAAGAACACTGAAGCTTTCTTT. This gives the protein CASSTSKNTEAFF. The chain links TRBV19 to TRBJ1-1; D is undetermined. Germline V lookup: CDR1 LNHDA, CDR2 SQIVND (reference sequence). V lost 4 bases, J lost 1 base, and 7 bases lay in between. This CDR3 region has 13 residues.

In its sample, this clonotype was seen many times. V gene TRBV6-5 combines with J gene TRBJ1-6, with TRBD1 as a possible D gene (6 bases). Germline assignment: CDR1 MNHEY and CDR2 SVGAGI. The V gene lost 0 bases and the J gene lost 0 bases, with 12 bases spanning the gap. This CDR3 has 18 residues. The CDR3 DNA follows: TGTGCCAGCAGTTACTCTTCAGGGGCCAGCTCCTATAATTCACCCCTCCACTTT. As protein: CASSYSSGASSYNSPLHF.

This clonotype occurred many times. This rearrangement joins TRBV5-1 to TRBJ2-2; the D is unclear. V lost 0 bases to trimming and J lost 6 bases, with 3 bases between them. The CDR3 totals 12 residues. CDR1 and CDR2 (germline): SGHRS, YFSETQ. The CDR3 is CASSLGAGELFF. CDR3 in DNA: TGCGCCAGCAGCTTGGGGGCCGGGGAGCTGTTTTTT.

This clonotype has just a few counts. The V and J genes are TRBV6-1 and TRBJ2-3; 10 bases agree with TRBD2. The CDR3 consists of 13 residues. Per germline, CDR1 MNHNS and CDR2 SASEGT. The V segment lost 6 bases and the J segment 4 bases; nucleotides outside the gene matches: 1. The CDR3 nucleotides are TGTGCCAGCAGGAGCGGGAGGGCAGATACGCAGTATTTT. It encodes CASRSGRADTQYF.

V is TRBV6-5 and J is TRBJ2-1; 8 positions match TRBD1. CDR1 is MNHEY and CDR2 is SVGAGI in the germline V gene. J gave up 15 bases and V 4 bases, and 8 bases lay outside the gene matches. The CDR3 spans 12 residues. The CDR3 reads CASSSSGRGRFF. As DNA, the CDR3 is TGTGCCAGCAGTTCCTCTGGCAGGGGGCGGTTCTTC.

This chain connects TRBV7-3 to TRBJ2-2; unclear D gene. The germline V gene encodes CDR1 SGHTA and CDR2 FQGTGA. The CDR3 runs to 15 residues. Trimming cost V 2 bases and J 4 bases, with 11 bases left between them. This CDR3 reads CASSLEWVGTGELFF. As DNA, the CDR3 is TGTGCCAGCAGCTTAGAGTGGGTCGGCACCGGGGAGCTGTTTTTT.

This clonotype was found many times. The chain employs TRBV10-3 and TRBJ2-3; 8 positions match TRBD2. Trimming cost V 6 bases and J 2 bases; bases outside gene matches: 4. CDR1 and CDR2 (germline): ENHRY, SYGVKD. There are 14 residues in the CDR3. The DNA of the CDR3 is TGTGCCATCAGCGTCGGGAGGGACACAGATACGCAGTATTTT. Its translation: CAISVGRDTDTQYF.

This clonotype was seen ten or more times. This chain connects TRBV29-1 to TRBJ2-1; maybe TRBD2 (6 bases). V was pared by 1 base and J by 0 bases, with 13 bases between. CDR3 length: 16 amino acids. The V gene's germline CDR1 is SQVTM and CDR2 ANQGSEA. In nucleotides, the CDR3 is TGCAGCGTTGAAGTATACGGGGGATACTCCTACAATGAGCAGTTCTTC. It codes for CSVEVYGGYSYNEQFF.

The rearrangement links TRBV5-1 to TRBJ2-2; 7 bases match TRBD2. The ends lost 7 bases at V and 0 bases at J; junction bases unmatched: 6. The CDR3 contains 15 residues. CDR1 SGHRS and CDR2 YFSETQ come from the germline V gene. The CDR3 loop reads CASHGAGANTGELFF. CDR3 DNA: TGCGCCAGCCACGGGGCGGGAGCGAACACCGGGGAGCTGTTTTTT.

The gene calls are TRBV5-1 and TRBJ2-3; 8 bases align to TRBD2. V trimming: 2 bases; J trimming: 2 bases; junction bases outside the gene matches: 4. Germline CDR1 SGHRS, CDR2 YFSETQ. The CDR3 runs to 15 residues. CDR3 sequence: CASSFLAGTTDTQYF. The DNA of the CDR3 is TGCGCCAGCAGCTTCCTAGCGGGTACCACAGATACGCAGTATTTT.

In its sample, this clonotype was seen many times. This chain links TRBV28 with TRBJ2-5; no firm D call. Trimming removed 1 base at V and 0 bases at J, with 6 bases between. The CDR3 has 14 residues. Germline CDR1 MDHEN, CDR2 SYDVKM. Here the CDR3 DNA reads TGTGCCAGCAGTTTATCCGAGAACCAAGAGACCCAGTACTTC. Translation gives CASSLSENQETQYF.

This clonotype was seen many times. The chain employs TRBV11-2 and TRBJ1-6, with no clear D. The CDR3 is 12 residues long. Germline V gene data show CDR1 as SGHAT and CDR2 as FQNNGV. V gave up 5 bases and J gave up 3 bases, with 2 bases separating them. CDR3 protein: CASSLYNSPLHF. CDR3 sequence (DNA): TGTGCCAGCAGCCTCTATAATTCACCCCTCCACTTT. The full variable domain, rest sourced from reference TRBV11-2 and TRBJ1-6, is EAGVAQSPRYKIIEKRQSVAFWCNPISGHATLYWYQQILGQGPKLLIQFQNNGVVDDSQLPKDRFSAERLKGVDSTLKIQPAKLEDSAVYLCASSLYNSPLHFGNGTRLTVT.

This chain joins TRBV7-3 and TRBJ2-1; 9 nucleotides align to TRBD2. CDR3 length: 18 residues. With V trimmed by 5 bases and J by 7 bases, 18 bases remained unmatched. CDR1 and CDR2 (germline): SGHTA, FQGTGA. The CDR3, as DNA: TGTGCCAGCAGCACCTACCGTCCAGGTAGCGGGAGTTCGAATGAGCAGTTCTTC. Encoded protein: CASSTYRPGSGSSNEQFF.

In its sample, this clonotype was seen many times. This chain connects TRBV20-1 to TRBJ2-7, with 13 bases fitting TRBD2. CDR3 length equals 15 residues. J lost 3 bases, V lost 2 bases, and 4 bases had no gene match. From germline, CDR1 is DFQATT and CDR2 SNEGSKA (reference sequence). CDR3 in amino acids: CSARYGTSGIYEQYF. The CDR3 DNA reads TGCAGTGCTAGATACGGGACTAGCGGGATCTACGAGCAGTACTTC.

The rearrangement links TRBV29-1 to TRBJ2-7, with 7 bases fitting TRBD1. Trimming took 4 bases from V and 2 from J; bases not matched to a gene: 5. This CDR3 has 13 residues. Germline values: CDR1 SQVTM, CDR2 ANQGSEA. CDR3 protein: CSVGTGDTYEQYF. In DNA, the CDR3 is TGCAGCGTTGGTACAGGGGACACCTACGAGCAGTACTTC.

At least ten counts were recorded for this clonotype. The chain recombines TRBV29-1 with TRBJ2-5; 7 bases align to TRBD1. The CDR3 sequence is 14 residues long. V shed 3 bases, J shed 2 bases, and the junction held 6 bases outside the gene matches. Germline CDR1 and CDR2: SQVTM and ANQGSEA. CDR3 sequence reads: CSVESRGKQETQYF. DNA of the CDR3: TGCAGCGTTGAGTCCAGGGGGAAACAAGAGACCCAGTACTTC.

This clonotype occurred many times. The chain has TRBV12-3 or TRBV12-4 and TRBJ2-3; possibly TRBD2 for D (5 bases). The V end was cut by 6 bases, the J end by 3 bases, with 13 bases between. CDR3 length equals 14 residues. The CDR3 loop reads CASRPRTFTDTQYF. The CDR3, as DNA: TGTGCCAGCAGACCCCGGACTTTTACAGATACGCAGTATTTT.

The table lists this clonotype with a few counts. The chain recombines TRBV24-1 with TRBJ2-7, with D perhaps TRBD1 or TRBD2 (5 bases each). There are 13 residues in the CDR3. From germline, CDR1 is KGHDR and CDR2 SFDVKD. The V end lost 0 bases, the J end lost 6 bases, and 8 bases lay between the germline ends. The chain's CDR3 is CATSDLRGGEQYF. The CDR3 nucleotides are TGTGCCACCAGTGATTTGCGGGGCGGCGAGCAGTACTTC.

This clonotype was observed many times. This chain uses TRBV29-1 with TRBJ2-1, with TRBD2 matching 11 bases. The CDR3 sequence is 14 residues long. Unmatched junction bases numbered 2, after V lost 1 base and J lost 6 bases. Germline V gene lookup returns CDR1 SQVTM and CDR2 ANQGSEA. CDR3 in amino acids: CSVEGLAGLNEQFF. The DNA of the CDR3 is TGCAGCGTTGAAGGACTAGCGGGACTCAATGAGCAGTTCTTC.

This clonotype has a handful of counts. The CDR3 DNA follows: TGTGCCAGCAGTGAAGTTGGGATAGCAGCCAATGAGCAGTTCTTC. It codes for CASSEVGIAANEQFF. This rearrangement joins TRBV6-1 to TRBJ2-1; D remains unclear. The V end lost 1 base, the J end lost 6 bases, and 13 bases lay between the germline ends. The CDR3 has 15 residues. CDR1 and CDR2 (germline): MNHNS, SASEGT.

This clonotype was observed a handful of times. The CDR3 sequence: CASSQALLAKNIQYF. CDR3 bases: TGTGCCAGCAGCCAAGCGCTCCTAGCCAAAAACATTCAGTACTTC. The V call is TRBV3-1, the J call TRBJ2-4, with D hard to call. Trimming removed 1 base at V and 0 bases at J, with 7 bases between. This CDR3 spans 15 amino acids. Germline-derived CDR1 and CDR2 are LGHDT and YNNKEL (reference sequence).